Listed below are T cell receptor beta chains from one sample, sequenced in a study of cytomegalovirus exposure and HLA in healthy donors. The protocol was immunoSEQ multiplex PCR, while the TCRdb copy is restricted to in-frame clones and leaves out a portion. This sample carries 50,000 to 65,000 clones, 90% to 96% of them seen once, and the ten largest clones take around 1.2%. The sequencing input was PBMCs. Source of these receptors: a woman aged 18 to 35 in good health and CMV-seronegative. CDR3s leave out the opening cysteine and the closing phenylalanine or tryptophan. The order of the fields is V gene, CDR3 protein.

V: TRBV7-6; CDR3: ASTTTSGGPNEQF
V: TRBV28; CDR3: ASSFYAGGGTDTQY
V: TRBV7-9; CDR3: ASSFFRTSGGTDTQY
V: TRBV28; CDR3: ASTRTGNQETQY
V: TRBV27; CDR3: ASSLSAGQTAYEQY
V: TRBV5-1; CDR3: ASSLAGFSGAQETQY
V: TRBV7-9; CDR3: ASSLDRSETQY
V: TRBV6-6; CDR3: ASSYPTGGAGELF
V: TRBV7-8; CDR3: ASSLSRALNQPQH
V: TRBV19; CDR3: ASSIAAGVWGAF
V: TRBV4-3; CDR3: ASSQDSGRSNTGELF
V: TRBV4-3; CDR3: ASSQALAGGADTQY
V: TRBV30; CDR3: AWSVAQTVRLYGYT
V: TRBV27; CDR3: ASSPRGVAERETQY
V: TRBV5-6; CDR3: ASSPPQGYGYT
V: TRBV5-1; CDR3: ASRAGTPNTGELF
V: TRBV5-1; CDR3: ASSPKQGNTEAF
V: TRBV7-9; CDR3: ASSPPSTGPGYT
V: TRBV20-1; CDR3: SAQRETQY
V: TRBV28; CDR3: ASYGLSLYT
V: TRBV5-1; CDR3: ASSLGGGNPTYEQY
V: TRBV2; CDR3: ASSEGRGSYEQY
V: TRBV7-3; CDR3: ASSASAQETQY
V: TRBV6-1; CDR3: ASRGWGAEAF
V: TRBV10-3; CDR3: AISLGNTIY
V: TRBV27; CDR3: ASPPRDTGELF
V: TRBV7-2; CDR3: ASSPGAWGGKETQY
V: TRBV6-5; CDR3: ASSRTRLYTEAF
V: TRBV5-4; CDR3: ASSVGGANYGYT
V: TRBV15; CDR3: ATSRDSGVRAGELF
V: TRBV4-3; CDR3: ASRDRGMNTEAF
V: TRBV7-7; CDR3: ASALWGEGEQY
V: TRBV18; CDR3: ASSPAIWTGFNEQF
V: TRBV20-1; CDR3: SGGGTDTQY
V: TRBV5-1; CDR3: ASTEAGGNNEQF
V: TRBV7-9; CDR3: ASTPDRDGNTEAF
V: TRBV29-1; CDR3: SARSGAGSLAGAADTQY
V: TRBV7-2; CDR3: ASSLVGTSGGAGPDTQY
V: TRBV28; CDR3: ASSKQGPRNQPQH
V: TRBV6-1; CDR3: ASRRDRGHYEQY
V: TRBV10-3; CDR3: AISKQGPNEKLF
V: TRBV7-2; CDR3: ASSSRRDSWEGIQY
V: TRBV18; CDR3: ASSPPWQPGTGELF
V: TRBV27; CDR3: ASSSWVRGTYEQY
V: TRBV15; CDR3: ATSRGGVRAF
V: TRBV23-1; CDR3: ASRPDSGEQF
V: TRBV20-1; CDR3: SAPPLTEAF
V: TRBV4-1; CDR3: ASSQVLLAADTQY
V: TRBV10-2; CDR3: ASGGLESYEQY
V: TRBV5-1; CDR3: ASSLAGASGGHNEQF
V: TRBV4-2; CDR3: ASSQDGSGQPQH
V: TRBV6-1; CDR3: ASSEAAGQTYEQY
V: TRBV19; CDR3: ATGRGFGYQPQH
V: TRBV19; CDR3: ATRDRVDQPQH
V: TRBV4-1; CDR3: ASSQVGGVGQETQY
V: TRBV7-6; CDR3: ASSLGGQGAGTQY
V: TRBV9; CDR3: ASSSDRDYGYT
V: TRBV9; CDR3: ASSVGPGGRGGYT
V: TRBV7-2; CDR3: ASSRGWAGELF